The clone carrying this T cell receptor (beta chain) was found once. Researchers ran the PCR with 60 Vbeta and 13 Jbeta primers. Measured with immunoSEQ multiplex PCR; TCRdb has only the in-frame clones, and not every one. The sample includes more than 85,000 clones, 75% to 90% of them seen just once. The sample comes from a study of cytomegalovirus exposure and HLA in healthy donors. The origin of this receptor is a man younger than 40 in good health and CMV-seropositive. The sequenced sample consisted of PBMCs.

The CDR3 DNA reads TGTGCCTGGGCCGGGGGATATAGCAATCAGCCCCAGCATTTT. It encodes CAWAGGYSNQPQHF. The rearrangement uses TRBV30 and TRBJ1-5; tentatively, D is TRBD1 (5 bases). The CDR3 spans 14 residues. Germline V gene lookup returns CDR1 GTSNPN and CDR2 SVGIG (reference sequence). V was pared by 5 bases and J by 0 bases, with 11 bases between.